This TCR beta chain originates from a study of cytomegalovirus exposure and HLA in healthy donors. It was with 60 Vbeta and 13 Jbeta primers that the PCR ran. Produced via immunoSEQ multiplex PCR; TCRdb's table is partial and in-frame only. Here the sample spans about 97,000 clones, about 85% being singletons. Sequences were obtained from PBMCs. This receptor was taken from a man aged 25 to 40 in good health and CMV-seronegative.

The CDR3: CASSPLSATEAFF. The CDR3 coding sequence is TGTGCCAGCAGCCCACTGAGTGCCACTGAAGCTTTCTTT. The chain combines TRBV6-5 with TRBJ1-1; D ambiguous. The CDR3 contains 13 residues. Germline V gene sequence: CDR1 MNHEY, CDR2 SVGAGI. Trimming stripped 6 bases from V and 4 bases from J, with 12 bases between.